The T cell receptor beta chain under discussion was sequenced for a study of cytomegalovirus exposure and HLA in healthy donors. Study-level background: Of all 400 or so donors who were genotyped, roughly 81% belonged to the Caucasian-associated ancestry cluster. General study results and limits: When a later analysis compared HLA-associated TCR beta chains with equally common others, the HLA-associated chains turned out to be more clonally expanded and to have lower generation probabilities. Around 160 TCR beta chains were listed as cytomegalovirus-associated.

About this clone itself: Its antigen remains unidentified.

The CDR3 runs to 14 residues. Germline V lookup: CDR1 ENHRY, CDR2 SYGVKD. V was pared by 6 bases and J by 0 bases, with 6 bases between. The PCR was carried out with 60 Vbeta primers and 13 Jbeta primers. Libraries were prepared by immunoSEQ multiplex PCR; TCRdb keeps only in-frame clonotypes and omits some of them. The repertoire holds about 200,000 clones, with around 83% as singletons. The clonotype originates from a woman between 45 and 60 years old in good health and CMV-seropositive. Sequenced input: PBMCs. The chain is built from TRBV10-3 and TRBJ1-6; the D gene is possibly TRBD1 (5 bases). The CDR3 loop is CAIRDNSYNSPLHF. In DNA form, the CDR3 reads TGTGCCATCAGGGACAACTCCTATAATTCACCCCTCCACTTT.